The 20 T cell receptor beta chains below were found in one sample sequenced in a study of beta chain features in type 1 diabetes. Every isolated RNA sample was fully reverse transcribed, so sequencing captured expressed TCRB transcripts. Assay used: immunoSEQ multiplex PCR; TCRdb lists only in-frame clones, some missing. The top ten clones hold 0.65% to 0.75% of a sample with 55,000 to 85,000 clones, roughly 50% of them seen once. Study conclusions and caveats: TCRB CDR3s from Type 1 diabetes patients were moderately but significantly shorter in all four CD4+ subsets.

These receptors have no known antigen. Sequencing input: central memory CD4+ T cells from blood. The source of these receptors is a man aged 25-45 years with type 1 diabetes.

Only a few counts were recorded for this clone. The chain couples TRBV5-1 to TRBJ2-4; 7 nucleotides agree with TRBD1. Losses at the gene ends were 2 bases for V and 2 bases for J; bases not matched to a gene: 7. Germline V gene data show CDR1 as SGHRS and CDR2 as YFSETQ. The CDR3 contains 16 residues. The CDR3 DNA sequence: TGCGCCAGCAGCTTAGGGGGCGGTGTGTCCAAAAACATTCAGTACTTC. Encoded protein: CASSLGGGVSKNIQYF.

The genes are TRBV29-1 and TRBJ1-1; 7 bases line up with TRBD1. V lost 4 bases and J lost 1; bases outside the gene matches: 3. The CDR3 is 13 residues long. Germline V lookup: CDR1 SQVTM, CDR2 ANQGSEA. The CDR3 region has the DNA TGCAGCGTTGGAGACAGGGCGAACACTGAAGCTTTCTTT. Its translation is CSVGDRANTEAFF.

The J gene is TRBJ2-7, the V gene TRBV19, with 9 positions matching TRBD1. V shed 3 bases and J 1 base; nucleotides not matched to a gene: 4. Germline loops: CDR1 LNHDA, CDR2 SQIVND (reference sequence). This CDR3 contains 15 residues. The CDR3 sequence is CASSISGQGSYEQYF. The CDR3 bases are TGTGCCAGTAGTATTTCCGGACAGGGGTCCTACGAGCAGTACTTC.

The V and J genes are TRBV5-1 and TRBJ2-1; D perhaps matches TRBD1 (7 bases). This CDR3 comprises 15 residues. V lost 2 bases and J 6 bases, leaving 15 bases between the germline ends. CDR1 is SGHRS and CDR2 is YFSETQ in the germline V gene. CDR3 in amino acids: CASSFLSGGFNEQFF. DNA of the CDR3: TGCGCCAGCAGCTTCTTATCAGGGGGGTTCAATGAGCAGTTCTTC.

The J gene is TRBJ1-1, the V gene TRBV5-1; 7 nucleotides match TRBD1. The CDR3 extends over 13 amino acids. V gave up 5 bases and J gave up 3 bases; unmatched junction bases: 4. The germline gives CDR1 SGHRS, CDR2 YFSETQ. The CDR3 sequence: CASRQGEHTEAFF. CDR3 sequence (DNA): TGCGCCAGCAGGCAGGGGGAACACACTGAAGCTTTCTTT.

A few counts support this clone. The chain combines TRBV4-1 with TRBJ1-1, with 7 bases that match TRBD1. The CDR3 runs to 16 residues. The V gene's germline CDR1 is MGHRA and CDR2 YSYEKL. The V segment lost 4 bases and the J segment 7 bases; nucleotides outside the gene matches: 15. CDR3 coding DNA: TGCGCCAGCAGCCGAGACCCCGGGTCTCCAGGGGGTGAAGCTTTCTTT. Its translation: CASSRDPGSPGGEAFF.

This clone was detected only a few times. The gene calls are TRBV18 and TRBJ2-7, with D possibly matching TRBD1 (5 bases). The ends were cut back, 1 base at V and 5 bases at J, with 12 bases in the middle. CDR3 length equals 14 residues. Germline V gene sequence: CDR1 KGHSH, CDR2 LQKENI. The CDR3 reads CASSPQGSHNEQYF. CDR3 sequence (DNA): TGTGCCAGCTCACCACAGGGGTCTCACAACGAGCAGTACTTC.

On this clone: The CDR3 carries no conserved terminal phenylalanine or tryptophan, so it likely arises from a read error. V and J are TRBV18 and TRBJ2-7; 10 nucleotides align to TRBD1. With V trimmed by 1 base and J by 3 bases, 12 bases remained unmatched. CDR1 is KGHSH and CDR2 is LQKENI in the germline V gene. This CDR3 contains 18 residues. Here the CDR3 DNA reads TGTGCCAGCTCACCACTGCCCAGACAGGGGGCCTTACTCTACGAGCAGTACTTG. It translates to CASSPLPRQGALLYEQYL.

The V and J genes are TRBV7-9 and TRBJ2-5; 8 bases fit TRBD2. Per germline, CDR1 SEHNR and CDR2 FQNEAQ (reference sequence). The CDR3 runs to 14 residues. The ends lost 5 bases at V and 4 bases at J; junction bases unmatched: 6. The CDR3 loop is CASSPGTRRETQYF. The CDR3 coding sequence is TGTGCCAGCAGCCCGGGGACTAGAAGAGAGACCCAGTACTTC.

V and J are TRBV2 and TRBJ2-6, with TRBD1 matching over 8 bases. Germline values: CDR1 SNHLY, CDR2 FYNNEI. V shed 9 bases, J shed 0 bases, and the junction held 4 bases outside the gene matches. The length of the CDR3 is 15 residues. The CDR3 region has the DNA TGTGCCAGAGGACAGGGATCCTCTGGGGCCAACGTCCTGACTTTC. Its protein is CARGQGSSGANVLTF.

This CDR3 is CASSLGGGDLNTEAFF. The DNA of the CDR3 is TGCGCCAGCAGCTTGGGGGGGGGTGACTTGAACACTGAAGCTTTCTTT. The chain uses TRBV5-1 and TRBJ1-1; a weak D match, TRBD1 (5 bases). The ends were cut back, 0 bases at V and 0 bases at J, with 12 bases in the middle. The CDR3 has 16 amino acids. CDR1 and CDR2 from the germline V gene are SGHRS and YFSETQ. The full variable domain, rest sourced from reference TRBV5-1 and TRBJ1-1, is KAGVTQTPRYLIKTRGQQVTLSCSPISGHRSVSWYQQTPGQGLQFLFEYFSETQRNKGNFPGRFSGRQFSNSRSEMNVSTLELGDSALYLCASSLGGGDLNTEAFFGQGTRLTVV.

This clone was seen just once. The gene calls are TRBV5-1 and TRBJ2-7, with TRBD1 matching 9 bases. Germline assignment: CDR1 SGHRS and CDR2 YFSETQ. V was clipped by 4 bases and J by 1 base; unmatched bases: 6. This CDR3 comprises 15 residues. CDR3 sequence (DNA): TGCGCCAGCAGCCCCTGGGACAGGGTTTCCTACGAGCAGTACTTC. It encodes CASSPWDRVSYEQYF.

The genes are TRBV30 and TRBJ2-6; the match to TRBD1 covers 10 bases. Germline assignment: CDR1 GTSNPN and CDR2 SVGIG (reference sequence). The CDR3 covers 19 residues. V dropped 0 bases and J dropped 0; count of bases not matched to a gene: 8. CDR3 coding DNA: TGTGCCTGGAGTGTACTGAGGGACAGGGGCCCCTCTGGGGCCAACGTCCTGACTTTC. It specifies CAWSVLRDRGPSGANVLTF.

The chain employs TRBV18 and TRBJ2-1; tentative D call: TRBD2 (6 bases). Germline CDR1 reads KGHSH; CDR2 reads LQKENI. Trimming removed 3 bases at V and 6 bases at J, with 12 bases between. This CDR3 is 14 amino acids long. The CDR3 loop reads CASSPSEGGNEQFF. CDR3 DNA sequence: TGTGCCAGCTCACCGTCGGAGGGAGGCAATGAGCAGTTCTTC. Combining the CDR3 with reference TRBV18 and TRBJ2-1 gives the whole variable domain NAGVMQNPRHLVRRRGQEARLRCSPMKGHSHVYWYRQLPEEGLKFMVYLQKENIIDESGMPKERFSAEFPKEGPSILRIQQVVRGDSAAYFCASSPSEGGNEQFFGPGTRLTVL.

V gene TRBV30 combines with J gene TRBJ2-7; 8 bases line up with TRBD1. Germline trimming cut 2 bases from V and 6 bases from J; bases unmatched to any gene: 6. The CDR3 loop spans 13 amino acids. CDR1 and CDR2 from the germline V gene are GTSNPN and SVGIG (reference sequence). CDR3 in amino acids: CAWSQRTGREQYF. The CDR3 nucleotides are TGTGCCTGGAGTCAAAGGACAGGGCGCGAGCAGTACTTC.

Of note for this clone: At one boundary the junction diverges from the germline segment, which might be a read error. The chain couples TRBV7-9 to TRBJ1-3; unclear D gene. The CDR3 runs 13 residues. CDR1 and CDR2 (germline): SEHNR, FQNEAQ (reference sequence). The CDR3 loop is CASSLGSVNNIYF. DNA of the CDR3: TGTGCCAGCAGCTTAGGGTCCGTCAACAACATATATTTT.

This clone was seen more than once but under ten times. This rearrangement joins TRBV18 to TRBJ2-7; no definite D call. V was shortened by 4 bases and J by 6 bases, with 10 bases between the two germline ends. Looked up from germline, CDR1 is KGHSH and CDR2 is LQKENI. The CDR3 is made up of 12 amino acids. DNA of the CDR3: TGTGCCAGCTCACGACCCTCGGGCGAGCAGTACTTC. It specifies CASSRPSGEQYF.

The chain combines TRBV10-3 with TRBJ1-1; tentatively, D is TRBD1 (6 bases). The CDR3 sequence is 13 residues long. Trimming took off 11 bases at V and 2 bases at J, with 15 bases between the two ends. The germline V gene has CDR1 ENHRY and CDR2 SYGVKD. CDR3 DNA sequence: TGTGCCGCTTACAGGGATGCCAACACTGAAGCTTTCTTT. Translation: CAAYRDANTEAFF.

The chain joins TRBV5-1 to TRBJ2-3; 10 bases align to TRBD1. Trimming took 3 bases from V and 6 from J; bases not matched to a gene: 10. This CDR3 region has 16 residues. From germline, CDR1 is SGHRS and CDR2 YFSETQ. CDR3 residues: CASSSVRQGAGDTQYF. CDR3 bases: TGCGCCAGCAGCTCCGTAAGACAGGGGGCCGGCGATACGCAGTATTTT.

The CDR3 nucleotides are TGTGCCAGTGAACGTTCGGCTGGGGCCAACGTCCTGACTTTC. Residues: CASERSAGANVLTF. The chain is built from TRBV19 and TRBJ2-6; D remains ambiguous. Trimming took off 8 bases at V and 2 bases at J, with 10 bases between the two ends. This CDR3 is 14 amino acids long. Looked up from germline, CDR1 is LNHDA and CDR2 is SQIVND (reference sequence).